This passage covers 26 T cell receptor beta chains from one sample sequenced in a study of blood T cell repertoires in COVID-19. Sequencing used immunoSEQ multiplex PCR; TCRdb keeps in-frame clones, though not all of them. The sample shows 300,000 to 450,000 clones, around 87% of them seen only once. Sequenced input: PBMCs or T cells enriched from blood (not recorded which). These receptors were collected from a man aged 25 to 45 who had recovered from COVID-19.

This chain links TRBV11-3 with TRBJ1-1; D is perhaps TRBD1 (5 bases). The CDR3 length is 13 residues. The V gene's germline CDR1 is SGHNT and CDR2 YENEEA. The V gene lost 2 bases and the J gene lost 3 bases, with 7 bases spanning the gap. The CDR3 nucleotides read TGTGCCAGCAGCTTATCGACAGACACTGAAGCTTTCTTT. Translated, it gives CASSLSTDTEAFF. Variable domain in full (rest from reference TRBV11-3 and TRBJ1-1): EAGVVQSPRYKIIEKKQPVAFWCNPISGHNTLYWYLQNLGQGPELLIRYENEEAVDDSQLPKDRFSAERLKGVDSTLKIQPAELGDSAVYLCASSLSTDTEAFFGQGTRLTVV.

This clone has a single count. The rearrangement links TRBV30 to TRBJ2-1, with 11 bases fitting TRBD2. The junction had 7 bases not matched to a gene; V was cut back by 7 bases and J by 2 bases. Germline loops: CDR1 GTSNPN, CDR2 SVGIG (reference sequence). The CDR3 covers 15 residues. CDR3 in amino acids: CAYHSGGGPYNEQFF. The CDR3 DNA follows: TGTGCCTACCATAGCGGGGGGGGGCCCTACAATGAGCAGTTCTTC.

V is TRBV30 and J is TRBJ1-5; D not resolved. The CDR3 is 13 amino acids. V lost 5 bases and J 6 bases, leaving 14 bases between the germline ends. The germline V gene encodes CDR1 GTSNPN and CDR2 SVGIG (reference sequence). The CDR3 loop reads CAWSTREGQPQHF. The CDR3 bases are TGTGCCTGGTCTACTCGGGAGGGTCAGCCCCAGCATTTT. Supplemented by reference TRBV30 and TRBJ1-5, the full variable domain reads SQTIHQWPATLVQPVGSPLSLECTVEGTSNPNLYWYRQAAGRGLQLLFYSVGIGQISSEVPQNLSASRPQDRQFILSSKKLLLSDSGFYLCAWSTREGQPQHFGDGTRLSIL.

The J gene is TRBJ2-2, the V gene TRBV19; 9 bases match TRBD1. CDR1 and CDR2 from the germline V gene are LNHDA and SQIVND (reference sequence). The CDR3 spans 15 residues. Unmatched junction bases numbered 3, after V lost 6 bases and J lost 1 base. CDR3 region: CASRTGQGNTGELFF. The CDR3 coding sequence is TGTGCCAGTAGGACGGGACAGGGGAACACCGGGGAGCTGTTTTTT.

The chain joins TRBV5-1 to TRBJ1-6, with D uncertain. Trimming left V 3 bases short and J 14 bases short, with 12 bases between. This CDR3 comprises 12 residues. Germline V gives CDR1 SGHRS, CDR2 YFSETQ. The CDR3 region is CASSWTGEALHF. Here the CDR3 DNA reads TGCGCCAGCAGCTGGACCGGGGAGGCCCTCCACTTT. Together with reference TRBV5-1 and TRBJ1-6, the CDR3 gives the full variable domain: KAGVTQTPRYLIKTRGQQVTLSCSPISGHRSVSWYQQTPGQGLQFLFEYFSETQRNKGNFPGRFSGRQFSNSRSEMNVSTLELGDSALYLCASSWTGEALHFGNGTRLTVT.

CDR3 region: CASSVLTGGENTEAFF. The CDR3 bases are TGTGCCAGCAGCGTTCTGACAGGGGGTGAGAACACTGAAGCTTTCTTT. The V and J genes are TRBV9 and TRBJ1-1, with 9 bases aligning to TRBD1. The CDR3 is 16 residues long. V was clipped by 2 bases and J by 1 base; unmatched bases: 6. The V gene's germline CDR1 is SGDLS and CDR2 YYNGEE.

This chain joins TRBV27 and TRBJ1-1, with D possibly TRBD1 on 5 matching bases. V dropped 6 bases and J dropped 9 bases, with 23 bases sitting between them. The CDR3 length is 15 residues. Per the germline V gene, CDR1 is MNHEY and CDR2 is SMNVEV (reference sequence). CDR3 sequence (DNA): TGTGCCAGCAGGCTACATCTAACAGGAATGGGAAAAGCTTTCTTT. It codes for CASRLHLTGMGKAFF.

V gene TRBV5-1 combines with J gene TRBJ1-1; D gene unclear. This CDR3 has 13 amino acids. Per germline, CDR1 SGHRS and CDR2 YFSETQ. V was clipped by 4 bases and J by 10 bases, with 17 bases between them. The CDR3 is CASSPGKDTRAFF. Here the CDR3 DNA reads TGCGCCAGCAGCCCGGGAAAAGATACACGAGCTTTCTTT. Full variable domain (missing parts from reference TRBV5-1 and TRBJ1-1): KAGVTQTPRYLIKTRGQQVTLSCSPISGHRSVSWYQQTPGQGLQFLFEYFSETQRNKGNFPGRFSGRQFSNSRSEMNVSTLELGDSALYLCASSPGKDTRAFFGQGTRLTVV.

This clone was counted a single time. The gene calls are TRBV3-1 (or the pseudogene TRBV3-2) and TRBJ1-1; weak D call: TRBD1 (5 bases). Germline CDR1 and CDR2: LGHDT and YNNKEL (reference sequence). The V end lost 4 bases, the J end lost 3 bases, and 15 bases lay between the germline ends. The CDR3 sequence is 15 residues long. CDR3 DNA sequence: TGTGCCAGCAGCCCCTGGGGCAGGTCGGACACTGAAGCTTTCTTT. Its translation is CASSPWGRSDTEAFF.

The chain joins TRBV4-2 to TRBJ2-5; the match to TRBD2 covers 11 bases. V gave up 1 base and J gave up 4 bases; unmatched junction bases: 8. From germline, CDR1 is LGHNA and CDR2 YNFKEQ. The CDR3 sequence is 17 residues long. DNA of the CDR3: TGTGCCAGCAGCCAAGTTCTAGCGGGGGGCGGGCTAGAGACCCAGTACTTC. Protein product: CASSQVLAGGGLETQYF.

The chain combines TRBV7-9 with TRBJ2-7; D call uncertain. This CDR3 region has 13 residues. Trimming took off 0 bases at V and 2 bases at J, with 5 bases between the two ends. The germline V gene has CDR1 SEHNR and CDR2 FQNEAQ (reference sequence). Here the CDR3 reads CASSLAPAYEQYF. Written as DNA, the CDR3 is TGTGCCAGCAGCTTAGCCCCCGCCTACGAGCAGTACTTC. Together with reference TRBV7-9 and TRBJ2-7, the CDR3 gives the full variable domain: DTGVSQNPRHKITKRGQNVTFRCDPISEHNRLYWYRQTLGQGPEFLTYFQNEAQLEKSRLLSDRFSAERPKGSFSTLEIQRTEQGDSAMYLCASSLAPAYEQYFGPGTRLTVT.

The rearrangement joins TRBV29-1 to TRBJ2-7; TRBD2 is a possible D gene (5 bases). Trimming stripped 1 base from V and 7 bases from J, with 14 bases between. This CDR3 has 13 residues. The germline V gene encodes CDR1 SQVTM and CDR2 ANQGSEA. CDR3 bases: TGCAGCGTTGAAGCTGCACGCCGCGGGGAGCAGTACTTC. Its protein is CSVEAARRGEQYF.

The chain joins TRBV10-3 to TRBJ2-7; 8 nucleotides align to TRBD1. Per germline, CDR1 ENHRY and CDR2 SYGVKD. The CDR3 has 13 amino acids. V gave up 8 bases and J gave up 0 bases; unmatched junction bases: 3. The chain's CDR3 is CAIGDRGSYEQYF. For the CDR3, the DNA is TGTGCCATCGGAGACAGGGGCTCCTACGAGCAGTACTTC.

The rearrangement uses TRBV18 and TRBJ2-1; no definite D call. CDR3 length: 15 amino acids. V lost 3 bases and J 5 bases, leaving 14 bases between the germline ends. Per the germline V gene, CDR1 is KGHSH and CDR2 is LQKENI. The CDR3 reads CASSPSGFLHNEQFF. The CDR3 region has the DNA TGTGCCAGCTCACCGTCGGGTTTTCTCCACAATGAGCAGTTCTTC.

This chain links TRBV6-1 with TRBJ2-3; 11 nucleotides agree with TRBD2. Trimming at V came to 4 bases and at J to 2 bases, leaving 8 bases not matched to a gene. The V gene's germline CDR1 is MNHNS and CDR2 SASEGT. The CDR3 totals 17 residues. DNA for the CDR3: TGTGCCAGCAGTGGCGCTAGCGGGGGGTACTCCACAGATACGCAGTATTTT. It translates to CASSGASGGYSTDTQYF.

The rearrangement links TRBV4-2 to TRBJ2-7, with TRBD2 as a possible D gene (5 bases). Trimming pared 1 base from V and 2 bases from J, leaving 9 bases between. The CDR3 has 14 residues. Germline CDR1 reads LGHNA; CDR2 reads YNFKEQ. The CDR3 is CASSQGTDPYEQYF. In DNA, the CDR3 is TGTGCCAGCAGCCAAGGGACTGACCCCTACGAGCAGTACTTC.

The table lists this clone with a count of one. The gene calls are TRBV7-9 and TRBJ1-2; 9 bases are shared with TRBD1. CDR3 size: 15 residues. Germline CDR1 is SEHNR and CDR2 is FQNEAQ (reference sequence). J was trimmed by 2 bases and V by 5 bases; bases with no gene match: 6. This chain's CDR3 is CASSPSQGANYGYTF. CDR3 DNA: TGTGCCAGCAGCCCTTCACAGGGGGCGAACTATGGCTACACCTTC.

The chain carries TRBV6-5 and TRBJ1-4; D is perhaps TRBD1 (6 bases). Looked up from germline, CDR1 is MNHEY and CDR2 is SVGAGI. V lost 0 bases to trimming and J lost 7 bases, with 12 bases between them. The CDR3 length is 15 residues. The CDR3 DNA reads TGTGCCAGCAGTTACTCTTGGGGGCGCGGTGAAAAACTGTTTTTT. Translating gives CASSYSWGRGEKLFF.

The chain couples TRBV7-8 to TRBJ2-5, with 9 bases lining up with TRBD2. J lost 5 bases, V lost 8 bases, and 15 bases had no gene match. The CDR3 is 16 amino acids. Per germline, CDR1 SGHVS and CDR2 FQNEAQ. The CDR3 loop is CASSAGASGARETQYF. CDR3 in DNA: TGTGCCAGCTCAGCCGGGGCTAGCGGGGCTCGGGAGACCCAGTACTTC.

The chain uses TRBV7-9 and TRBJ2-5; 11 nucleotides match TRBD2. V was pared by 4 bases and J by 5 bases, with 15 bases of the junction left unmatched. The germline gives CDR1 SEHNR, CDR2 FQNEAQ (reference sequence). This CDR3 spans 18 amino acids. CDR3 sequence reads: CASSSPVGSGGALETQYF. The CDR3 DNA follows: TGTGCCAGCAGCTCCCCCGTCGGTAGCGGGGGGGCCTTGGAGACCCAGTACTTC. The entire variable domain, with the rest obtained from reference TRBV7-9 and TRBJ2-5, is as follows: DTGVSQNPRHKITKRGQNVTFRCDPISEHNRLYWYRQTLGQGPEFLTYFQNEAQLEKSRLLSDRFSAERPKGSFSTLEIQRTEQGDSAMYLCASSSPVGSGGALETQYFGPGTRLLVL.

V usage is TRBV9 and J usage is TRBJ1-1, with D possibly TRBD1 on 5 matching bases. CDR1 is SGDLS, CDR2 YYNGEE, per germline. Trimming cost V 3 bases and J 0 bases, with 9 bases left between them. CDR3 size: 14 residues. This CDR3 is CASSARDLNTEAFF. The CDR3 DNA sequence: TGTGCCAGCAGCGCCCGGGACTTGAACACTGAAGCTTTCTTT.

The sample holds a few counts of this clone. This chain uses TRBV11-3 with TRBJ2-2; D unresolved. V lost 5 bases and J 7 bases, leaving 8 bases between the germline ends. This CDR3 comprises 12 residues. CDR1 and CDR2 (germline): SGHNT, YENEEA. This chain's CDR3 is CASSPGLGELFF. The CDR3 coding sequence is TGTGCCAGCAGCCCAGGCCTCGGGGAGCTGTTTTTT. Full variable domain (remainder filled in from reference TRBV11-3 and TRBJ2-2): EAGVVQSPRYKIIEKKQPVAFWCNPISGHNTLYWYLQNLGQGPELLIRYENEEAVDDSQLPKDRFSAERLKGVDSTLKIQPAELGDSAVYLCASSPGLGELFFGEGSRLTVL.

The chain employs TRBV3-1 (or the pseudogene TRBV3-2) and TRBJ1-5; 7 nucleotides line up with TRBD1. CDR3 length: 14 amino acids. Germline V gives CDR1 LGHDT, CDR2 YNNKEL (reference sequence). Germline trimming cut 3 bases from V and 3 bases from J; bases unmatched to any gene: 2. DNA for the CDR3: TGTGCCAGCAGCCAGACAGGGTTCAATCAGCCCCAGCATTTT. It is translated as CASSQTGFNQPQHF.

V usage is TRBV20-1 and J usage is TRBJ1-1; D gene unclear. CDR3 length: 11 residues. CDR1 and CDR2 from the germline V gene are DFQATT and SNEGSKA (reference sequence). Trimming removed 5 bases from V and 8 bases from J, with 12 bases in between. The CDR3 DNA reads TGCAGTGCTCGAGGCGGGAAAGAAGCTTTCTTT. It specifies CSARGGKEAFF.

This chain uses TRBV5-1 with TRBJ2-2; TRBD2 is a possible D gene (6 bases). Germline lookup yields CDR1 SGHRS and CDR2 YFSETQ. The V end was cut by 1 base, the J end by 7 bases, with 17 bases between. The CDR3 length is 16 residues. The DNA for the CDR3 is TGCGCCAGCAGCTTGTCCGGGACTGCCTCGCGCGGGGAGCTGTTTTTT. It encodes CASSLSGTASRGELFF.

The chain employs TRBV10-3 and TRBJ2-5; 7 positions agree with TRBD2. This CDR3 contains 12 residues. J lost 5 bases, V lost 8 bases, and 5 bases had no gene match. Germline CDR1 reads ENHRY; CDR2 reads SYGVKD. CDR3 residues: CAIGGGLETQYF. As DNA, the CDR3 is TGTGCCATCGGGGGGGGTTTGGAGACCCAGTACTTC.